This T cell receptor (beta chain) was sequenced for a study of T cell responses to AZD1222 COVID-19 vaccine. Libraries were prepared by immunoSEQ multiplex PCR; TCRdb keeps only in-frame clonotypes and omits some of them. The sample consists of around 200,000 clones, 94% of them appearing once. This clone was counted once. Germline V gene sequence: CDR1 GTSNPN, CDR2 SVGIG (reference sequence). The ends were cut back, 2 bases at V and 9 bases at J, with 14 bases in the middle. The CDR3 is 13 residues long. The chain is built from TRBV30 and TRBJ2-1, with D possibly matching TRBD2 (6 bases). This TCR derives from an adult who received the AZD1222 COVID-19 vaccine. Sequenced material: peripheral blood, taken 28 days after the second AZD1222 dose. For the CDR3, the DNA is TGTGCCTGGAGTTCGACTAGTTTGGGTGAGCAGTTCTTC. Its translation is CAWSSTSLGEQFF.